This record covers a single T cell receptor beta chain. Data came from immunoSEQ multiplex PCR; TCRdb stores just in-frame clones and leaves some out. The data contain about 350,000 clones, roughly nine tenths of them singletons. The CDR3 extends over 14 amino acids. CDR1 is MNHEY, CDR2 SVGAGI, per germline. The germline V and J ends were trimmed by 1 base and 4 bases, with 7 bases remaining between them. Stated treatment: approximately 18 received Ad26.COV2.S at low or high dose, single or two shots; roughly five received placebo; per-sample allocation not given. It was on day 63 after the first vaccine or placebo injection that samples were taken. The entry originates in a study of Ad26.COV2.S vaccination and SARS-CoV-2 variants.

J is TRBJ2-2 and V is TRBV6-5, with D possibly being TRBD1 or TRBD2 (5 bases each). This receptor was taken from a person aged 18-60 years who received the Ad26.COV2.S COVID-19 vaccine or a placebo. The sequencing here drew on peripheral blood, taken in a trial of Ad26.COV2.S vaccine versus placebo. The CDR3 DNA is TGTGCCAGCAGTTACTGGGACCTCACCGGGGAGCTGTTTTTT. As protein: CASSYWDLTGELFF.